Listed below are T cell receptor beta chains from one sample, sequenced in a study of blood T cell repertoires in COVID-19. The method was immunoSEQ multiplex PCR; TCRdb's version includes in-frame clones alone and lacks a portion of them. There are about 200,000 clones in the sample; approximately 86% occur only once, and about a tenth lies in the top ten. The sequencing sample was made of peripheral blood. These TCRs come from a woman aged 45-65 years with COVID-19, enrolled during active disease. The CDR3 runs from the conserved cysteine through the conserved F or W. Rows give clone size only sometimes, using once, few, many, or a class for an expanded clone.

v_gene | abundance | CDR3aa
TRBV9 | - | CASSVEGSGGTDTQYF
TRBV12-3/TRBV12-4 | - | CASTDRVDGYTF
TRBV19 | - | CASSVGQGVYNEQFF
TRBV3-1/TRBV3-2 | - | CASSLREGGYTF
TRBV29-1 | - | CSAAGGVDGFHQPQHF
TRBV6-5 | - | CAATGGTGYEQYF
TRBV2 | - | CASSGAGSANEQFF
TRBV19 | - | CATSLIKTGAVDEQYF
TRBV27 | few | CASSRDSYYGYTF
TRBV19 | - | CASSGWTAGEQFF
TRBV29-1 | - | CSAEQGSTEAFF
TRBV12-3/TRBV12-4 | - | CASSQRGNYGYTF
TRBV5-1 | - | CASSPRLAGGLWYEQYF
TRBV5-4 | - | CASSLAGTSLNYGYTF